Here is one T cell receptor (beta chain) with its context. Its antigen is as yet unknown. Only in-frame clones appear in the TCRdb table, and some are missing; sequencing was by immunoSEQ multiplex PCR. This table has 150,000 to 200,000 clones, roughly 92% appearing once. This record comes from a study of T cell responses to AZD1222 COVID-19 vaccine. Study information: Pooling of second doses given at about 4 or about 12 weeks was done. General study results and limits: There were repertoire samples only from the period after the peak T cell response. Clonal diversity may have been underestimated in mostly white British donors.

Germline assignment: CDR1 MNHEY and CDR2 SMNVEV (reference sequence). The ends were cut back, 3 bases at V and 4 bases at J, with 16 bases in the middle. This CDR3 has 15 residues. Sequenced material: peripheral blood, taken on day 0 of AZD1222 vaccination. The receptor's source is an adult in good health. The chain recombines TRBV27 with TRBJ2-7, with a weak D call TRBD2 (7 bases). The CDR3 DNA reads as TGTGCCAGCAGTTTGAGGGGGGGAGGGGGTTACGAGCAGTACTTC. Its translation: CASSLRGGGGYEQYF.